In its sample, the clone carrying this T cell receptor (beta chain) was seen a few times. The antigen remains undetermined. This entry is derived from a study of T cells in Graves' hyperthyroidism and ophthalmopathy. Broader study findings: Ophthalmopathy, as predicted by the model, came a median around 6.7 months after the prediction. In blood, most of the thyroid clonotypes expanded above 0.001 were also present.

Using RNA transcripts as the source, TCR beta CDR3 regions were amplified. The HTBI primer set drove a first-round RT-PCR of the TCR CDR3. TCRdb fed the multiplex PCR reads into MiXCR, producing one record per CDR3 protein. The repertoire consists of over 500,000 distinct CDR3 sequences, with 46% occurring once and the leading ten covering about two fifths. Criteria for exclusion of patients were uncontrolled infection, other autoimmune disease, pregnancy or lactation. Diagnoses were made from clinical symptoms, serum measures (thyroxine and TRAb), thyroid ultrasound and orbital computed tomography. CDR3 length equals 14 residues. V lost 6 bases and J lost 0, with 12 bases in between. Germline-derived CDR1 and CDR2 are SEHNR and FQNEAQ (reference sequence).

V is TRBV7-9 and J is TRBJ2-7; D is unresolved. The sample comprised peripheral blood or thyroid tissue (not recorded which). This receptor was obtained from an adult woman with Graves' disease, either hyperthyroidism or ophthalmopathy (not recorded which). CDR3 amino acids: CASSLLPASYEQYF. The CDR3 DNA reads as TGTGCCAGCAGTTTACTGCCGGCCTCCTACGAGCAGTACTTC.